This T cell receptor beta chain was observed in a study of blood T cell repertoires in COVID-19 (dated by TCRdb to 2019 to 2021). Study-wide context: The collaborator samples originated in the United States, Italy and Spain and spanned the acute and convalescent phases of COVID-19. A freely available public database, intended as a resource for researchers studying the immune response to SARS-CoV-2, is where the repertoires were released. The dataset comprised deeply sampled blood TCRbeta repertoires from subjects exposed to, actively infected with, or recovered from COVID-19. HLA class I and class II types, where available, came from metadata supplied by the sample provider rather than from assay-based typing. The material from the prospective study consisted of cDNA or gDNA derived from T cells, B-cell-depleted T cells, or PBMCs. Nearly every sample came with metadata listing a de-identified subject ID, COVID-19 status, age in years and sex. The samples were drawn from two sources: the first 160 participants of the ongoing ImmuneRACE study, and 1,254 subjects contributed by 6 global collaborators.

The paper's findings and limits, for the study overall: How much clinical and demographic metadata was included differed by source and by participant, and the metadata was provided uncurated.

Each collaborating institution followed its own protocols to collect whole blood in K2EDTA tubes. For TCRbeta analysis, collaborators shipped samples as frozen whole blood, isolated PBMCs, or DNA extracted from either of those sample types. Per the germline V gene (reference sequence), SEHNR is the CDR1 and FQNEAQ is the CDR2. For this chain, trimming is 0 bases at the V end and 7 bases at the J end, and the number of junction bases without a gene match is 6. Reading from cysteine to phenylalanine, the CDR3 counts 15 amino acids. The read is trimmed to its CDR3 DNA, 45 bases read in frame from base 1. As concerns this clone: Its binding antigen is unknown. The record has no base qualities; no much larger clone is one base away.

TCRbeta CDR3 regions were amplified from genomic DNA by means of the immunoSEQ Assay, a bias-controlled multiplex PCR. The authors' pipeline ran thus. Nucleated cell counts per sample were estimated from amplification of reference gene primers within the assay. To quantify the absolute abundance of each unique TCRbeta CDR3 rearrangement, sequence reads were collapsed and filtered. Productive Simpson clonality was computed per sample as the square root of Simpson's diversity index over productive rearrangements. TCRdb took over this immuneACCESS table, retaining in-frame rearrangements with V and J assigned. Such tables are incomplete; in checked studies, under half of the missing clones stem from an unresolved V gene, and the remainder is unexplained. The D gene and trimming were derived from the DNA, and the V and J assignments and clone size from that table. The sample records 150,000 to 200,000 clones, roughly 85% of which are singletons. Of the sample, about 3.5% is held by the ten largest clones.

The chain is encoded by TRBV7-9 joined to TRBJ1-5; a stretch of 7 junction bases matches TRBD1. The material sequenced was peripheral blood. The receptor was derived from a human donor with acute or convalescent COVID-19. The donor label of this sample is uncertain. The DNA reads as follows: TGTGCCAGCAGCTTAGCGTCAGGGGGTGGACAGCCCCAGCATTTT. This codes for CASSLASGGGQPQHF. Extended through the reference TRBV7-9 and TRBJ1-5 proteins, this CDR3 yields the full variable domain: DTGVSQNPRHKITKRGQNVTFRCDPISEHNRLYWYRQTLGQGPEFLTYFQNEAQLEKSRLLSDRFSAERPKGSFSTLEIQRTEQGDSAMYLCASSLASGGGQPQHFGDGTRLSIL.